This T cell receptor (beta chain) was recorded in a study of CD8+CD57+ T cells in acquired aplastic anemia. To note about this clonotype: Its antigen is still unknown.

In patients chosen for sequencing, flow cytometry had shown CD8+CD57+ cell expansion. Blood samples were obtained from patients who had received no prior therapy. This CDR3 contains 18 residues. Trimming took 3 bases from V and 0 from J, leaving 18 bases between them. Genomic DNA provided the template from which TCR beta VDJ and CDR3 profiles were obtained. TCRdb used MiXCR to reprocess the reads, holding one entry per CDR3 protein. The table records some 200,000 distinct CDR3 sequences, around 50% of them present only once. Study-wide points: Patients and controls were not found to differ significantly in CD8+ Simpson's diversity.

The chain has TRBV12-3 or TRBV12-4 and TRBJ1-3, with D perhaps matching TRBD1 (6 bases). This sequence was found in a human donor with aplastic anemia. Sequencing input: sorted CD4+, CD8+, or CD8+CD57+ T cells (not recorded which) from PBMCs. The CDR3 region is CASSFPGERVSSGNTIYF. The CDR3 bases are TGTGCCAGCAGTTTCCCAGGGGAAAGGGTCAGCTCTGGAAACACCATATATTTT.